This is a list of T cell receptor beta chains from one sample in a study of T cell repertoires in cytomegalovirus infection. Antigens of these TCRs are unknown. MiXCR was run by TCRdb on the reads, yielding one entry per CDR3 protein. This sample has around 34,000 distinct CDR3 sequences, with less than 60% found just once. The starting material was CD8+ T cells from cultured PBMCs, obtained from culture after CMV antigen stimulation. The receptors come from a human donor in good health (CMV status not recorded). Some clones in this sample may be carry-over from other donors' samples. Each CDR3 is given with its conserved first and last residue. A D gene is named only where the DNA matches it firmly. Only some rows state a clone size, as once, few, many or a class for expanded clones.

clone_size d_call j_call v_call cdr3_nt cdr3_aa
few . TRBJ2-1 TRBV7-2 TGTGCCAGCACCTTCCGACATGACAATGAGCAGTTCTTC CASTFRHDNEQFF
. . TRBJ2-1 TRBV27 TGTGCCAGCAGTCCCGGGATTCAGTACAATGAGCAGTTCTTC CASSPGIQYNEQFF
. . TRBJ2-2 TRBV7-6 TGTGCCAGCAGTTTGGGGCAGAGCTACACCGGGGAGCTGTTTTTT CASSLGQSYTGELFF
. . TRBJ2-7 TRBV27 TGTGCCAGCAGTTTAAAGTCCGGCCCCTTAATATACGAGCAGTACTTC CASSLKSGPLIYEQYF
many . TRBJ2-1 TRBV6-2/TRBV6-3 TGTGCCAGCAGTTACGCTAAAGGTGAGCAGTTCTTC CASSYAKGEQFF
once TRBD2 TRBJ2-7 TRBV6-6 TGTGCCAGCAGATCTCCGGGACTAGCGGGGGGGCGTGGCGAGCAGTACTTC CASRSPGLAGGRGEQYF
. . TRBJ2-5 TRBV7-6 TGTGCCAGCAGCCCGTCGAGGGGGCAAGAGACCCAGTACTTC CASSPSRGQETQYF
. . TRBJ2-7 TRBV5-6 TGTGCCAGCAGCTTCCCAGAGAGCTACGAGCAGTACTTC CASSFPESYEQYF
once TRBD1 TRBJ1-2 TRBV7-6 TGTGCCAGCAGCTCGGCGGGGACAGGGCTAAGCGGACCCTACTATGGCTACACCTTC CASSSAGTGLSGPYYGYTF
once TRBD1 TRBJ2-7 TRBV7-8 TGTGCCAGCAGCTTTCGCCGGGACAGGGTTACCTACGAGCAGTACTTC CASSFRRDRVTYEQYF
. TRBD1 TRBJ2-7 TRBV19 TGTGCCAGTAGTCCGGGACAGGGGGCGCTTTACGAGCAGTACTTC CASSPGQGALYEQYF
once . TRBJ1-1 TRBV6-5 TGTGCCAGCAGTTATTGGGGGAACACTGAAGCTTTCTTT CASSYWGNTEAFF
. TRBD1 TRBJ2-1 TRBV13 TGTGCCAGCAGCTCCGACAGGGGGCTAGTCAATGAGCAGTTCTTC CASSSDRGLVNEQFF
. TRBD1 TRBJ1-1 TRBV5-4 TGTGCCAGCACCCGGAGGGGGCAGGGGAGGAGGAACACTGAAGCTTTCTTT CASTRRGQGRRNTEAFF
once TRBD1 TRBJ1-6 TRBV5-1 TGCGCCAGCAGCTCCGGGACAGACTCACCCCTCCACTTT CASSSGTDSPLHF
. TRBD2 TRBJ2-5 TRBV7-4 TGTGCCAGCAGCTCCCCAGGCGGGACTAGCGGGAGGGCCTGGGAGACCCAGTACTTC CASSSPGGTSGRAWETQYF